The 8 T cell receptor beta chains given below trace back to one sample, sequenced in a study of shared clonotypes between healthy human individuals (dated by TCRdb to 2019 to 2021). The library was produced with the immunoSEQ multiplex PCR assay. Entries here come from immuneACCESS through TCRdb and include only in-frame sequences with V and J called. Some clones fail to appear in such tables; in the studies checked, an unresolved V gene covers under half of the shortfall, and the cause of the remainder is unknown. In all, the sample holds about 710,000 clones, and roughly 72% of those were seen once. The leading ten clones occupy about 1.7% of the sample. Sequencing was carried out using memory CD4+ T cells sorted from blood. The cell subset or site label of this sample denotes: CD45RA-negative fraction. The receptors shown here come from a woman aged 25 to 39 in good health.

This clone was observed a single time. This sequence joins TRBV4-1 and TRBJ2-3; D call uncertain. V was shortened by 2 bases and J by 0 bases, with 6 bases between the two germline ends. Germline CDR1 MGHRA, CDR2 YSYEKL. This CDR3 has 14 amino acids. In DNA, the CDR3 is TGCGCCAGCAGCCAAAGGGCGAGCACAGATACGCAGTATTTT. It translates to CASSQRASTDTQYF.

The V gene is TRBV11-2, the J gene TRBJ2-7; 7 nucleotides align to TRBD2. The CDR3 is 15 amino acids. V trimming: 5 bases; J trimming: 2 bases; junction bases outside the gene matches: 9. The V gene's germline CDR1 is SGHAT and CDR2 FQNNGV. In nucleotides, the CDR3 is TGTGCCAGCAGCCCCCGGGGGGAGGCCACCTACGAGCAGTACTTC. It yields the protein CASSPRGEATYEQYF. Full variable domain (rest looked up from reference TRBV11-2 and TRBJ2-7): EAGVAQSPRYKIIEKRQSVAFWCNPISGHATLYWYQQILGQGPKLLIQFQNNGVVDDSQLPKDRFSAERLKGVDSTLKIQPAKLEDSAVYLCASSPRGEATYEQYFGPGTRLTVT.

The chain joins TRBV28 to TRBJ2-6; 7 bases fit TRBD1. The V gene's germline CDR1 is MDHEN and CDR2 SYDVKM. The CDR3 consists of 15 residues. Trimming cost V 8 bases and J 2 bases; bases outside gene matches: 6. The CDR3 DNA reads as TGTGCCAGCCACAGGGGAAATGCTGGGGCCAACGTCCTGACTTTC. This gives the protein CASHRGNAGANVLTF.

The chain joins TRBV7-2 to TRBJ1-5, with no clear D. This CDR3 contains 13 residues. V dropped 1 base and J dropped 6 bases, with 7 bases sitting between them. Germline CDR1 reads SGHTA; CDR2 reads FQGNSA. This chain's CDR3 is CASSLDLTQPQHF. DNA for the CDR3: TGTGCCAGCAGCTTAGACCTCACTCAGCCCCAGCATTTT.

The chain recombines TRBV7-9 with TRBJ2-1; 7 nucleotides match TRBD2. The germline V gene encodes CDR1 SEHNR and CDR2 FQNEAQ (reference sequence). The CDR3 consists of 16 residues. With 7 bases clipped from V and 0 bases from J, the junction kept 9 bases outside the gene matches. The CDR3 DNA reads TGTGCCAGCACCCTGGGGGGGTTACGCTCCTACAATGAGCAGTTCTTC. This sequence encodes CASTLGGLRSYNEQFF.

This clone showed up just a few times. A much larger clone is a single base away; this may be a read error. The identical CDR3 is also encoded by other nucleotide sequences in the sample. This sequence joins TRBV10-3 and TRBJ1-1; D might be TRBD1 (6 bases). Trimming stripped 3 bases from V and 1 base from J, with 6 bases between. From germline, CDR1 is ENHRY and CDR2 SYGVKD. The CDR3 extends over 13 amino acids. CDR3 region: CAISDRGNTEAFF. The CDR3 DNA is TGTGCCATCAGTGACAGGGGGAACACTGAAGCTTTCTTT.

The V gene is TRBV5-1, the J gene TRBJ2-7, with 14 bases lining up with TRBD2. The germline gives CDR1 SGHRS, CDR2 YFSETQ. Trimming at V came to 3 bases and at J to 4 bases, leaving 12 bases not matched to a gene. CDR3 size: 18 residues. In DNA form, the CDR3 reads TGCGCCAGCAGCTCCGCGACTAGCGGGAGGGGGGGAGCATACGAGCAGTACTTC. The encoded protein is CASSSATSGRGGAYEQYF.

The chain combines TRBV6-5 with TRBJ2-7; 8 bases are shared with TRBD1. Germline V gene sequence: CDR1 MNHEY, CDR2 SVGAGI. The J segment lost 0 bases and the V segment lost 5 bases, leaving 6 bases of the junction unmatched. This CDR3 has 15 amino acids. The CDR3 DNA follows: TGTGCCAGCAGTACCGCGGACAGGGCCTCCTACGAGCAGTACTTC. This sequence encodes CASSTADRASYEQYF.